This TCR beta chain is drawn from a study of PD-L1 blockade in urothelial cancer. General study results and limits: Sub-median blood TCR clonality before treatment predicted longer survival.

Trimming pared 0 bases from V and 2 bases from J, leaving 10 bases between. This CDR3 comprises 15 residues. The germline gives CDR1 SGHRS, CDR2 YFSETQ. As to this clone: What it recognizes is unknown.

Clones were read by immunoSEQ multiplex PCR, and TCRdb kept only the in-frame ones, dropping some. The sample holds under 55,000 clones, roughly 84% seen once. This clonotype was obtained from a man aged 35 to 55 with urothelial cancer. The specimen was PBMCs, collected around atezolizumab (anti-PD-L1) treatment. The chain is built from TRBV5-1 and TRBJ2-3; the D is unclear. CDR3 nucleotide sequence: TGCGCCAGCAGCTTGGTGCCTCAGTCCACAGATACGCAGTATTTT. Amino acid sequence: CASSLVPQSTDTQYF.